This T cell receptor beta chain was retrieved from a study of CD8 T cells in Susac syndrome (dated by TCRdb to the late 2010s). Broadly, across the study: Among the Susac syndrome patients who were sequenced, clinically active disease was present in about six and clinical remission was observed in fewer than 10. Whether CD8+ T cell activation and differentiation in Susac syndrome was antigen driven was tested using repertoire sequencing. At the time of blood withdrawal, Susac syndrome patients were either therapy-naive, taking corticosteroids (with some also receiving IVIg), or on IVIg alone. The research as a whole found: In the CD4+ T cell repertoire of Susac syndrome patients, clonal expansion was not detected. The number of individuals in the TCR sequencing and HLA analysis was acknowledged as relatively small.

RNA was extracted with the RNeasy kit and roughly 0.45 to 1 ug was reverse transcribed using random hexamers. The immunoSEQ multiplex PCR assay, covering 54 Vbeta and 13 Jbeta segments, was used to amplify TCR beta CDR3 regions. PCR amplification bias was corrected by using a synthetic template baseline for primer optimization and computational correction. Concerning the study's data processing: Reads were assigned to V, D and J genes according to IMGT and analyzed in immunoSEQ Analyzer, with only productive sequences retained. To calculate clonality, Shannon entropy was normalized by log2 of the number of productive unique sequences and then subtracted from one. For each patient and control, public and private clones were evaluated within the 100 most prevalent clones. A clone was defined as Susac-specific if it was absent from the healthy and MS cohorts, from some 1,100 published viral clones and from other ImmuneACCESS disease sequences. TCRdb trimmed the raw reads at Q25, called clones with MiXCR and kept productive beta chains. Records with the same CDR3 protein are collapsed into one entry carrying the most frequent genes and DNA. TCRdb's processing, not the authors', yielded these V and J calls. The sample table shows under 200,000 distinct CDR3 sequences, and around 95% are seen once. Of the sample, less than 0.15% falls within the top ten clones.

About this clonotype: It has no known antigen specificity. No quality values exist for individual bases; no much larger clone is one base distant.

Peripheral blood CD8+ and CD4+ T cells from healthy donors, Susac syndrome patients and multiple sclerosis patients were profiled by high-throughput TCR beta sequencing. The Susac syndrome patients fulfilled recently defined diagnostic criteria for definite or probable disease. CD8+ TEMRA cells were enriched by FACS, while bulk CD8+ and CD4+ T cells were purified by magnetic negative isolation. Blood was collected in EDTA tubes and processed within 24 hours, with PBMCs isolated through density gradient centrifugation. PBMCs intended for TCR sequencing were cryopreserved in liquid nitrogen and were subsequently thawed in a 37 degrees C water bath. Purity of sorted or isolated CD4+, CD8+ and CD8+ TEMRA cells was at least 90%. V is pruned by 4 bases and J by 5 bases, leaving 9 bases of the junction without a gene match. Its CDR3 holds 14 amino acids, cysteine through phenylalanine. Just CDR3 DNA is preserved here, 42 bases in frame from base 1. The germline V gene sets CDR1 to SQVTM and CDR2 to ANQGSEA.

The chain is made from TRBV29-1 and TRBJ2-7, with 9 central nucleotides matching TRBD1. Material: CD4+ T cells from PBMCs. This receptor was taken from a human donor with Susac syndrome. The nucleotide sequence is given as TGCAGCGTTGCGACGGGACAGGGCCCACACGAGCAGTACTTC. Its translation is CSVATGQGPHEQYF.